These T cell receptor beta chains were read from a single sample in a study of T cells after posttransplantation cyclophosphamide. Sequencing used immunoSEQ multiplex PCR; TCRdb keeps in-frame clones, though not all of them. The table records around 47,000 clones, roughly 94% of them present only once. Sequenced sample: PBMCs. These receptors were taken from a woman aged 25-40 years in good health and a related stem cell transplant donor. CDR3s include the opening cysteine and the closing phenylalanine or tryptophan. D genes are given only for firm matches. A row's size may be missing; if present it is once, few, many or a size class.

d_call j_call v_call clone_size cdr3_nt cdr3_aa
NA TRBJ1-6 TRBV18 NA TGTGCCAGCTCACGGGACACCGATAATTCACCCCTCCACTTT CASSRDTDNSPLHF
TRBD1 TRBJ1-1 TRBV7-3 NA TGTGCCAGCAGCTTAGCCCGACAGGGGGCGAACACTGAAGCTTTCTTT CASSLARQGANTEAFF
NA TRBJ2-3 TRBV7-9 NA TGTGCCAGCAGCTTAGCTGGGCAGGGTGGGCAGTATTTT CASSLAGQGGQYF
NA TRBJ2-3 TRBV4-3 NA TGCGCCAGCAGCCAAGTTGTCAGGGGTACAGATACGCAGTATTTT CASSQVVRGTDTQYF
TRBD1 TRBJ2-1 TRBV7-8 NA TGTGCCAGCAGCTTGAGGACAGGTCGCGGGAATGAGCAGTTCTTC CASSLRTGRGNEQFF
NA TRBJ1-1 TRBV10-3 NA TGTGCCACCCTAGGGGGTATGAACACTGAAGCTTTCTTT CATLGGMNTEAFF
TRBD1 TRBJ2-2 TRBV7-2 NA TGTGCCAGCAGCTCGAGGACAGGGGGAGACACCGGGGAGCTGTTTTTT CASSSRTGGDTGELFF
NA TRBJ1-5 TRBV4-1 NA TGCGCCAGCAGCCCATCTACACAGAGTTATCAGCCCCAGCATTTT CASSPSTQSYQPQHF
TRBD1 TRBJ2-3 TRBV5-6 NA TGTGCCAGCAGCGGAAAGGACAGGGGCACAGATACGCAGTATTTT CASSGKDRGTDTQYF
TRBD1 TRBJ2-3 TRBV4-2 NA TGTGCCAGCAGCCAAGTCGGGCAAAGGGGGCCAGATACGCAGTATTTT CASSQVGQRGPDTQYF
NA TRBJ2-7 TRBV6-5 NA TGTGCCAGCAGTTACCCAGGGCCACCCTACGAGCAGTACTTC CASSYPGPPYEQYF
TRBD1 TRBJ1-2 TRBV6-5 NA TGTGCCAGCAGCCGGGACAGCCACTATGGCTACACCTTC CASSRDSHYGYTF
NA TRBJ1-1 TRBV19 NA TGTGCCAGTGGGGGCTACACTGAAGCTTTCTTT CASGGYTEAFF
TRBD1 TRBJ2-3 TRBV7-9 NA TGTGCCAGCAGCTGGGACAGAGCCACAGATACGCAGTATTTT CASSWDRATDTQYF
NA TRBJ2-7 TRBV7-6 NA TGTGCCAGCAGCTTGCTGGACAGAGGAACTCCCTACGAGCAGTACTTC CASSLLDRGTPYEQYF
NA TRBJ1-1 TRBV6-5 NA TGTGCCAGCAGTTACTCGACCCGGGGGAGGAACACTGAAGCTTTCTTT CASSYSTRGRNTEAFF
NA TRBJ1-2 TRBV5-6 NA TGTGCCAGCAGCTTGGGACAGAATCATGGCTACACCTTC CASSLGQNHGYTF
NA TRBJ1-2 TRBV19 NA TGTGCCAGTAGTATCGGGGTTATGGGAGTTGGCTACACCTTC CASSIGVMGVGYTF
NA TRBJ2-5 TRBV10-2 once TGCGCCAGCAGGACTCAGGGTTCGACCCAGTACTTC CASRTQGSTQYF
TRBD1 TRBJ1-2 TRBV6-5 NA TGTGCCAGCAGTTTCACGGACAGGGCTGGGGGCTACACCTTC CASSFTDRAGGYTF
TRBD1 TRBJ1-1 TRBV19 NA TGTGCCAGTAGTAAAGGGACAGGGAACACTGAAGCTTTCTTT CASSKGTGNTEAFF
TRBD2 TRBJ2-4 TRBV5-4 NA TGTGCCAGCAGCTTTGACGGGGGGGTTCAGTACTTC CASSFDGGVQYF
TRBD2 TRBJ2-5 TRBV7-2 NA TGTGCCAGCAGCTTATTTGTAGCGGGGGGCGGGGTGACCCAGTACTTC CASSLFVAGGGVTQYF
NA TRBJ1-2 TRBV7-2 NA TGTGCCAGCAGCTTAGCGGCGGCCACTGCCTCCCCCGGCACCTTC CASSLAAATASPGTF
NA TRBJ1-2 TRBV7-9 NA TGTGCCAGCAGCCCCGGGGGGGGGCCTAACTATGGCTACACCTTC CASSPGGGPNYGYTF
TRBD1 TRBJ2-1 TRBV4-2 NA TGTGCCAGCAGCCAAGCTTGGGACAGCTACAATGAGCAGTTCTTC CASSQAWDSYNEQFF
TRBD1 TRBJ1-2 TRBV5-1 NA TGCGCCAGCAGCTCCGACAGGGGAACACTACCCCTCTATGGCTACACCTTC CASSSDRGTLPLYGYTF
NA TRBJ2-3 TRBV5-6 NA TGTGCCAGCAGCTTGGTGGGATCAGGGCGAGGAGATACGCAGTATTTT CASSLVGSGRGDTQYF
TRBD1 TRBJ1-2 TRBV19 once TGTGCCAGTAGTTCCGGGACAGCACCATATGGCTACACCTTC CASSSGTAPYGYTF
TRBD2 TRBJ2-3 TRBV6-5 NA TGTGCCAGCAGTTACGGGACTAGCTCCCTTACGGATACGCAGTATTTT CASSYGTSSLTDTQYF
NA TRBJ1-2 TRBV4-3 once TGCGCCAGCAGCCAAGATTGGCAGCGTACTAGAGGTGGCTACACCTTC CASSQDWQRTRGGYTF
NA TRBJ1-1 TRBV11-3 NA TGTGCCAGCAGCCCCCACAGGGCGTCGGAAGCTTTCTTT CASSPHRASEAFF